These 27 T cell receptor beta chains originate from one sample sequenced in a study of blood T cell dynamics during melanoma immunotherapy. The time point was: pre-treatment baseline. Assay used: immunoSEQ multiplex PCR; TCRdb lists only in-frame clones, some missing. The profile shows several thousand clones, around nine tenths of them singletons. This specimen consisted of blood, obtained from a patient treated with checkpoint blockade. All receptors derive from a human donor with melanoma.

This clone showed up just once. The chain combines TRBV19 with TRBJ1-1; D possibly corresponds to TRBD1 (6 bases). V was trimmed by 3 bases and J by 11 bases, leaving 16 bases between them. The CDR3 contains 13 residues. Germline CDR1 and CDR2: LNHDA and SQIVND (reference sequence). The CDR3 DNA reads TGTGCCAGTAGTATGGAGGAAAGGGGGTTCGCTTTCTTT. It is translated as CASSMEERGFAFF.

The rearrangement joins TRBV2 to TRBJ2-7; 7 nucleotides match TRBD1. Per germline, CDR1 SNHLY and CDR2 FYNNEI. This CDR3 is built from 14 residues. V was pared by 6 bases and J by 4 bases, with 9 bases of the junction left unmatched. The DNA for the CDR3 is TGTGCCAGCAGATCTGCAGGGGGTCAGTACGAGCAGTACTTC. This encodes CASRSAGGQYEQYF.

CDR3 loop: CASSRNPTGSGEQYF. The CDR3 coding sequence is TGTGCCAGCTCACGTAACCCGACAGGGTCCGGCGAGCAGTACTTC. The rearrangement links TRBV18 to TRBJ2-7; 7 bases align to TRBD1. There are 15 residues in the CDR3. V lost 4 bases, J lost 6 bases, and 12 bases stayed unmatched. The germline gives CDR1 KGHSH, CDR2 LQKENI.

The chain employs TRBV6-9 and TRBJ2-7; D may correspond to TRBD1 or TRBD2 (5 bases each). This CDR3 has 12 residues. The germline V and J ends were trimmed by 5 bases and 9 bases, with 14 bases remaining between them. Germline values: CDR1 MNHGY, CDR2 SVAAGI. CDR3 coding DNA: TGTGCCAGCAGTCCGGGACCGAAGGGGCAGTACTTC. Residues: CASSPGPKGQYF.

This chain connects TRBV5-4 to TRBJ1-4; D is undetermined. The CDR3 has 14 amino acids. V lost 5 bases to trimming and J lost 1 base, with 9 bases between them. Germline-derived CDR1 and CDR2 are SGHNT and YYREEE (reference sequence). The CDR3 DNA is TGTGCCAGCAGTCGAGAGGGAACTAATGAAAAACTGTTTTTT. Its protein product is CASSREGTNEKLFF.

V and J are TRBV27 and TRBJ1-5; perhaps TRBD1 as D (5 bases). Per germline, CDR1 MNHEY and CDR2 SMNVEV (reference sequence). This CDR3 has 15 amino acids. Trimming took 3 bases from V and 0 from J, leaving 9 bases between them. The CDR3 loop is CASSFAGPSNQPQHF. The CDR3 nucleotides read TGTGCCAGCAGTTTCGCAGGGCCTAGCAATCAGCCCCAGCATTTT.

As to this clone: Compared with germline, one end of the junction differs, possibly owing to a read error. DNA of the CDR3: TGTGCCAGCAGTGAAGTTGAGGGATTGGAATTC. Protein product: CASSEVEGLEF. The chain has TRBV6-1 and TRBJ2-7, with D perhaps TRBD2 (5 bases). The CDR3 is made up of 11 amino acids. Looked up from germline, CDR1 is MNHNS and CDR2 is SASEGT.

The chain couples TRBV5-5 to TRBJ1-1; D not certain. Germline CDR1 SGHKS, CDR2 YYEKEE (reference sequence). The CDR3 totals 14 residues. Trimming left V 2 bases short and J 2 bases short, with 10 bases between. The DNA of the CDR3 is TGTGCCAGCAGCTTACGGACGGGCAACACTGAAGCTTTCTTT. This gives the protein CASSLRTGNTEAFF.

The genes are TRBV4-3 and TRBJ2-7; 8 bases align to TRBD1. CDR3 length: 16 amino acids. V gave up 7 bases and J gave up 4 bases; unmatched junction bases: 15. Germline V gives CDR1 LGHNA, CDR2 YSLEER. The CDR3 sequence is CASKVPQRGTGYEQYF. The CDR3 DNA reads TGCGCCAGCAAGGTCCCACAGAGGGGGACAGGTTACGAGCAGTACTTC.

This sequence joins TRBV19 and TRBJ1-5; tentatively, D is TRBD1 (5 bases). Germline V gene lookup returns CDR1 LNHDA and CDR2 SQIVND (reference sequence). CDR3 length: 14 residues. Trimming stripped 5 bases from V and 3 bases from J, with 11 bases between. CDR3 DNA: TGTGCCAGTAGTCACGACAGAAACAATCAGCCCCAGCATTTT. This sequence encodes CASSHDRNNQPQHF. Full variable domain (missing parts from reference TRBV19 and TRBJ1-5): DGGITQSPKYLFRKEGQNVTLSCEQNLNHDAMYWYRQDPGQGLRLIYYSQIVNDFQKGDIAEGYSVSREKKESFPLTVTSAQKNPTAFYLCASSHDRNNQPQHFGDGTRLSIL.

V is TRBV6-6 and J is TRBJ2-7; no reliable D call. This CDR3 region has 15 residues. The germline V and J ends were trimmed by 6 bases and 3 bases, with 18 bases remaining between them. Germline CDR1 and CDR2: MNHNY and SVGAGI (reference sequence). CDR3 nucleotide sequence: TGTGCCAGCAGGTGGACCGGGTCCCCCTACTACGAGCAGTACTTC. It yields the protein CASRWTGSPYYEQYF.

The V and J genes are TRBV30 and TRBJ1-2; D may be TRBD1 (5 bases). V shed 3 bases and J shed 5 bases, with 13 bases lying between them. Germline lookup yields CDR1 GTSNPN and CDR2 SVGIG (reference sequence). The CDR3 length is 13 residues. This CDR3 reads CAWSRDRPYGYTF. CDR3 coding DNA: TGTGCCTGGAGCCGGGACCGACCTTATGGCTACACCTTC.

Written as DNA, the CDR3 is TGTGCCAGCAGTTATTTCGGGGGTACCACCGGGGAGCTGTTTTTT. Residues: CASSYFGGTTGELFF. V and J are TRBV6-6 and TRBJ2-2, with a tentative D call TRBD2 (6 bases). V was pared by 3 bases and J by 4 bases, with 12 bases between. The CDR3 consists of 15 residues. Germline CDR1 and CDR2: MNHNY and SVGAGI (reference sequence).

The chain has TRBV10-3 and TRBJ1-2, with unresolved D. V was trimmed by 0 bases and J by 4 bases, leaving 9 bases between them. This CDR3 region has 14 residues. Germline CDR1 and CDR2: ENHRY and SYGVKD. The CDR3 sequence is CAISESKVFYGYTF. The CDR3 coding sequence is TGTGCCATCAGTGAGTCGAAGGTTTTCTATGGCTACACCTTC.

The chain employs TRBV7-2 and TRBJ1-5; TRBD1 matches 9 bases. The CDR3 is 15 residues long. J gave up 7 bases and V 5 bases, and 9 bases lay outside the gene matches. Germline V lookup: CDR1 SGHTA, CDR2 FQGNSA. In DNA, the CDR3 is TGTGCCAGCAGCCCGAGCGGACAGGGGATACAGCCCCAGCATTTT. Protein sequence: CASSPSGQGIQPQHF.

The chain joins TRBV7-3 to TRBJ2-1, with a weak D call TRBD2 (6 bases). The CDR3 sequence is 14 residues long. Looked up from germline, CDR1 is SGHTA and CDR2 is FQGTGA. V lost 5 bases, J lost 5 bases, and 13 bases lay in between. The DNA of the CDR3 is TGTGCCAGCAGCCCGGGGGAGACTCACAATGAGCAGTTCTTC. The encoded protein is CASSPGETHNEQFF.

V is TRBV7-2 and J is TRBJ2-1; TRBD1 agrees at 8 bases. CDR1 and CDR2 (germline): SGHTA, FQGNSA. Trimming at V came to 1 base and at J to 5 bases, leaving 13 bases not matched to a gene. The CDR3 contains 18 residues. CDR3 sequence: CASSLVHAGGSQDNEQFF. DNA of the CDR3: TGTGCCAGCAGCTTAGTACATGCAGGGGGCAGTCAGGACAATGAGCAGTTCTTC.

The chain joins TRBV4-3 to TRBJ1-5; no clear D gene. Germline lookup yields CDR1 LGHNA and CDR2 YSLEER. Trimming removed 0 bases from V and 7 bases from J, with 16 bases in between. CDR3 size: 16 residues. The CDR3 coding sequence is TGCGCCAGCAGCCAAGATGTGCCCGGATCGGGACAGCCCCAGCATTTT. It specifies CASSQDVPGSGQPQHF.

The chain joins TRBV4-3 to TRBJ2-7; 9 bases match TRBD1. The germline CDR1 and CDR2 sequences are LGHNA and YSLEER. This CDR3 contains 16 residues. V lost 2 bases and J lost 1; bases outside the gene matches: 6. For the CDR3, the DNA is TGCGCCAGCAGCCAATTCACCGGGACAGGGTCCTACGAGCAGTACTTC. Translation gives CASSQFTGTGSYEQYF.

J is TRBJ2-2 and V is TRBV19; no clear D gene. Trimming cost V 5 bases and J 3 bases, with 10 bases left between them. The CDR3 runs to 14 residues. Germline values: CDR1 LNHDA, CDR2 SQIVND (reference sequence). CDR3: CASSVKTDTGELFF. DNA for the CDR3: TGTGCCAGTAGTGTCAAAACGGACACCGGGGAGCTGTTTTTT.

The CDR3 sequence is CSVKRPMNTEAFF. The DNA for the CDR3 is TGCAGCGTTAAAAGGCCCATGAACACTGAAGCTTTCTTT. This chain joins TRBV29-1 and TRBJ1-1; D remains unclear. The CDR3 contains 13 residues. Germline CDR1 reads SQVTM; CDR2 reads ANQGSEA. Deletions cut 5 bases from V and 0 bases from J, with 10 bases between. The full variable domain, with the rest looked up from reference TRBV29-1 and TRBJ1-1, is SAVISQKPSRDICQRGTSLTIQCQVDSQVTMMFWYRQQPGQSLTLIATANQGSEATYESGFVIDKFPISRPNLTFSTLTVSNMSPEDSSIYLCSVKRPMNTEAFFGQGTRLTVV.

This sequence joins TRBV2 and TRBJ1-1; 9 positions match TRBD1. The ends lost 3 bases at V and 1 base at J; junction bases unmatched: 9. The germline gives CDR1 SNHLY, CDR2 FYNNEI. The CDR3 runs to 17 residues. The CDR3 DNA is TGTGCCAGCAGTGAGAGGCGCCGACAGGGGGGGAACACTGAAGCTTTCTTT. Translation gives CASSERRRQGGNTEAFF.

The chain recombines TRBV9 with TRBJ2-3; no clear D. Trimming shortened V by 0 bases and J by 0 bases, and 5 bases separated the two germline ends. CDR3 length: 14 residues. Germline V gives CDR1 SGDLS, CDR2 YYNGEE. The CDR3: CASSVAGSTDTQYF. The CDR3 bases are TGTGCCAGCAGCGTAGCCGGCAGCACAGATACGCAGTATTTT.

The chain joins TRBV7-8 to TRBJ2-7; D tentatively fits TRBD1 or TRBD2 (5 bases each). Germline V gene sequence: CDR1 SGHVS, CDR2 FQNEAQ. The CDR3 has 15 residues. V was shortened by 5 bases and J by 0 bases, with 14 bases between the two germline ends. The CDR3, as DNA: TGTGCCAGCAGCAGCCGGGGACGGAGCTCCTACGAGCAGTACTTC. Translating it yields CASSSRGRSSYEQYF.

The chain is built from TRBV6-6 and TRBJ2-1, with 10 bases fitting TRBD2. V shed 2 bases, J shed 10 bases, and the junction held 11 bases outside the gene matches. CDR1 and CDR2 from the germline V gene are MNHNY and SVGAGI (reference sequence). The CDR3 length is 16 residues. The DNA for the CDR3 is TGTGCCAGCAGTTACGCCCCGGGACTAGCGAGTAGAGAGCAGTTCTTC. It is translated as CASSYAPGLASREQFF.

This clone was found once. The V call is TRBV27, the J call TRBJ2-1, with D perhaps matching TRBD1 (6 bases). Trimming shortened V by 6 bases and J by 6 bases, and 18 bases separated the two germline ends. CDR1 is MNHEY and CDR2 is SMNVEV in the germline V gene (reference sequence). This CDR3 comprises 15 residues. The CDR3 reads CASRPSPGTPNEQFF. In DNA form, the CDR3 reads TGTGCCAGCAGACCGTCCCCCGGGACACCCAATGAGCAGTTCTTC.

There are a few counts of this clone. The J gene is TRBJ2-2, the V gene TRBV5-4; 7 bases are a match to TRBD1. V lost 4 bases to trimming and J lost 0 bases; unmatched junction nucleotides: 3. The CDR3 is 15 residues long. Germline V CDR1 and CDR2: SGHNT, YYREEE (reference sequence). The CDR3 loop is CASSRDSTNTGELFF. The CDR3 bases are TGTGCCAGCAGCCGGGACAGTACGAACACCGGGGAGCTGTTTTTT.